Sequencing of this T cell receptor (beta chain) was carried out in a study of a mutant IDH1 vaccine in newly diagnosed glioma. For the study at large: Eight vaccinations went to patients in weeks 1, 3, 5, 7, 11, 15, 19, 23. Study observations and caveats: Pseudoprogression apparently tracked independently of changes in top peripheral T cell clonotypes.

The time point denotes: week 11, during vaccination. Alongside topical imiquimod, each dose of vaccine comprised 300 ug of mutant IDH1 20-mer peptide. Germline V gene lookup returns CDR1 SGHTA and CDR2 FQGNSA. The CDR3 totals 14 residues. Turning to this clone: Its cognate antigen is unknown. At one end the junction does not follow the germline gene, possibly because of a read error. The sample carries other DNA sequences with the same CDR3.

The method was immunoSEQ multiplex PCR; TCRdb's version includes in-frame clones alone and lacks a portion of them. The repertoire has about 52,000 clones, about 91% of them found once; the top ten carry more than 2%. This receptor was identified in a man aged 50-60 years with glioma. The V call is TRBV7-2, the J call TRBJ2-5; 8 bases map to TRBD1. Material: PBMCs, obtained from a glioma patient whose treatment included an IDH1 peptide vaccine. The CDR3 nucleotides are TGTGCCAGCAGCCTAGCAGGGGGCGGGGAGACCCAGTACTTC. The encoded protein is CASSLAGGGETQYF.